Following are 26 T cell receptor beta chains from one sample sequenced in a study of T cell clones after liver transplantation. Libraries were prepared by immunoSEQ multiplex PCR; TCRdb keeps only in-frame clonotypes and omits some of them. The repertoire holds roughly 100,000 clones, with 80% to 90% as singletons. The specimen comprised CD4+ T cells from blood, sampled approximately 50 months after liver transplant. These receptors were obtained from a human patient who received a liver transplant. A subset of T cells may come from the graft donor.

Only a few counts were recorded for this clone. The J gene is TRBJ2-5, the V gene TRBV5-1; the match to TRBD2 covers 9 bases. The CDR3 extends over 16 amino acids. Looked up from germline, CDR1 is SGHRS and CDR2 is YFSETQ. V shed 0 bases and J 3 bases; nucleotides not matched to a gene: 6. As DNA, the CDR3 is TGCGCCAGCAGCTTGGACTCTAGCGGGAAGGAAGAGACCCAGTACTTC. As protein: CASSLDSSGKEETQYF.

The chain's CDR3 is CASSNPGLVETQYF. DNA of the CDR3: TGTGCCAGCAGCAACCCGGGACTAGTAGAGACCCAGTACTTC. The rearrangement uses TRBV7-9 and TRBJ2-5, with 8 nucleotides matching TRBD2. Germline lookup yields CDR1 SEHNR and CDR2 FQNEAQ (reference sequence). CDR3 length: 14 amino acids. Trimming at V came to 5 bases and at J to 4 bases, leaving 6 bases not matched to a gene.

The V call is TRBV6-5, the J call TRBJ2-7; perhaps D is TRBD1 or TRBD2 (5 bases each). The CDR3 totals 14 residues. The V and J ends lost 4 bases and 2 bases respectively, with 12 bases between them. Germline CDR1 is MNHEY and CDR2 is SVGAGI. CDR3 sequence reads: CASSSSGGPYEQYF. In DNA form, the CDR3 reads TGTGCCAGCAGTTCCAGTGGGGGACCCTACGAGCAGTACTTC.

The chain joins TRBV6-5 to TRBJ1-4, with 8 nucleotides matching TRBD1. J was trimmed by 6 bases and V by 6 bases; bases with no gene match: 9. The CDR3 covers 15 residues. Per the germline V gene, CDR1 is MNHEY and CDR2 is SVGAGI. CDR3 DNA: TGTGCCAGCAGGGGGACCAGGGGGCGTGATGAAAAACTGTTTTTT. Translating gives CASRGTRGRDEKLFF.

This clone was detected only a few times. The V call is TRBV6-6, the J call TRBJ1-5, with D maybe TRBD1 (6 bases). The CDR3 extends over 15 amino acids. Germline loops: CDR1 MNHNY, CDR2 SVGAGI (reference sequence). The V end lost 5 bases, the J end lost 2 bases, and 13 bases lay between the germline ends. The CDR3 nucleotides read TGTGCCAGCAGTACACAGGGTCAGGGCAATCAGCCCCAGCATTTT. It yields the protein CASSTQGQGNQPQHF.

This clone was recorded only once. The rearrangement links TRBV14 to TRBJ1-2; 8 bases are a match to TRBD1. The length of the CDR3 is 15 residues. The V gene's germline CDR1 is SGHDN and CDR2 FVKESK. With V trimmed by 4 bases and J by 5 bases, 9 bases remained unmatched. This CDR3 reads CASSRSGTGDYGYTF. The CDR3 nucleotides are TGTGCCAGCAGCCGGTCCGGGACAGGAGATTATGGCTACACCTTC.

The chain uses TRBV28 and TRBJ2-4; D is possibly TRBD1 or TRBD2 (6 bases each). The CDR3 has 16 residues. V lost 6 bases, J lost 0 bases, and 15 bases lay in between. Germline V gene sequence: CDR1 MDHEN, CDR2 SYDVKM. DNA for the CDR3: TGTGCCAGCAGCTCCCCGGGGGCCCTAGCCAAAAACATTCAGTACTTC. It translates to CASSSPGALAKNIQYF. The full variable domain, completed using reference TRBV28 and TRBJ2-4, is DVKVTQSSRYLVKRTGEKVFLECVQDMDHENMFWYRQDPGLGLRLIYFSYDVKMKEKGDIPEGYSVSREKKERFSLILESASTNQTSMYLCASSSPGALAKNIQYFGAGTRLSVL.

This chain links TRBV19 with TRBJ1-3; D perhaps matches TRBD1 (6 bases). The ends were cut back, 5 bases at V and 2 bases at J, with 10 bases in the middle. The CDR3 totals 14 residues. The V gene's germline CDR1 is LNHDA and CDR2 SQIVND (reference sequence). Here the CDR3 DNA reads TGTGCCAGTAGTCCAGGGGTGACTGGAAACACCATATATTTT. Its translation: CASSPGVTGNTIYF.

This clone was recorded once. As DNA, the CDR3 is TGTGCCAGCTCACTTATTGCCAGGGGCTCCTACGAGCAGTACTTC. It specifies CASSLIARGSYEQYF. This chain uses TRBV18 with TRBJ2-7, with D tentatively TRBD1 (6 bases). Germline V gene sequence: CDR1 KGHSH, CDR2 LQKENI. The CDR3 is made up of 15 amino acids. V was trimmed by 4 bases and J by 0 bases, leaving 13 bases between them.

V gene TRBV18 combines with J gene TRBJ1-2; D may be TRBD1 (5 bases). This CDR3 is 14 amino acids long. Trimming left V 1 base short and J 10 bases short, with 16 bases between. Looked up from germline, CDR1 is KGHSH and CDR2 is LQKENI. CDR3 in DNA: TGTGCCAGCTCACCACAGACAGAGGCAAGTGTCTACACCTTC. As protein: CASSPQTEASVYTF. The whole variable domain, filled in from reference TRBV18 and TRBJ1-2, reads NAGVMQNPRHLVRRRGQEARLRCSPMKGHSHVYWYRQLPEEGLKFMVYLQKENIIDESGMPKERFSAEFPKEGPSILRIQQVVRGDSAAYFCASSPQTEASVYTFGSGTRLTVV.

This clone was found once. The chain links TRBV6-5 to TRBJ2-3; D perhaps matches TRBD1 (6 bases). CDR3 length: 15 amino acids. CDR1 and CDR2 from the germline V gene are MNHEY and SVGAGI. Trimming removed 6 bases from V and 4 bases from J, with 17 bases in between. CDR3 region: CASRAPKGHSDTQYF. Written as DNA, the CDR3 is TGTGCCAGCAGAGCACCGAAGGGACATTCAGATACGCAGTATTTT.

In its sample, this clone was seen a few times. The J gene is TRBJ1-4, the V gene TRBV7-9; perhaps TRBD1 as D (5 bases). Trimming removed 2 bases at V and 7 bases at J, with 14 bases between. This CDR3 has 15 amino acids. Germline loops: CDR1 SEHNR, CDR2 FQNEAQ (reference sequence). DNA for the CDR3: TGTGCCAGCAGCTTAAGATTTCCCCAGGGTGAAAAACTGTTTTTT. As protein: CASSLRFPQGEKLFF.

The chain links TRBV5-1 to TRBJ2-7, with TRBD2 identical over 12 bases. V lost 0 bases and J lost 4; bases outside the gene matches: 2. This CDR3 spans 15 amino acids. CDR1 and CDR2 from the germline V gene are SGHRS and YFSETQ. The CDR3 sequence: CASSLALAGGYEQYF. The CDR3 coding sequence is TGCGCCAGCAGCTTGGCACTAGCGGGAGGTTACGAGCAGTACTTC. Together with reference TRBV5-1 and TRBJ2-7, the CDR3 gives the full variable domain: KAGVTQTPRYLIKTRGQQVTLSCSPISGHRSVSWYQQTPGQGLQFLFEYFSETQRNKGNFPGRFSGRQFSNSRSEMNVSTLELGDSALYLCASSLALAGGYEQYFGPGTRLTVT.

This sequence joins TRBV7-3 and TRBJ2-1; no reliable D call. The CDR3 spans 13 residues. Deletions cut 5 bases from V and 5 bases from J, with 10 bases between. Germline CDR1 and CDR2: SGHTA and FQGTGA. The DNA for the CDR3 is TGTGCCAGCAGCCTTCTTCAAGACAATGAGCAGTTCTTC. Translated, it gives CASSLLQDNEQFF.

This chain links TRBV6-4 with TRBJ1-1, with TRBD1 matching 7 bases. This CDR3 spans 15 amino acids. V lost 2 bases to trimming and J lost 1 base; unmatched junction nucleotides: 4. Germline V gene data show CDR1 as MRHNA and CDR2 as SNTAGT. For the CDR3, the DNA is TGTGCCAGCAGTGACGTAGCAGGGGGGAACACTGAAGCTTTCTTT. Its translation is CASSDVAGGNTEAFF.

The CDR3 sequence is CASSFSLLAGVIRNEQFF. CDR3 DNA sequence: TGTGCCAGTAGTTTCTCTCTCCTAGCGGGAGTGATCCGAAATGAGCAGTTCTTC. This rearrangement joins TRBV19 to TRBJ2-1; 10 bases line up with TRBD2. CDR1 LNHDA and CDR2 SQIVND come from the germline V gene (reference sequence). V gave up 5 bases and J gave up 7 bases; unmatched junction bases: 17. The CDR3 consists of 18 residues.

About this clone: Other DNA variants within this sample encode the same CDR3. The chain links TRBV7-2 to TRBJ1-1, with D unresolved. The germline CDR1 and CDR2 sequences are SGHTA and FQGNSA. CDR3 length: 13 amino acids. Trimming removed 6 bases from V and 1 base from J, with 9 bases in between. The CDR3 bases are TGTGCCAGCAGTCTCAGTGGGAACACTGAAGCTTTCTTT. It encodes CASSLSGNTEAFF.

This chain links TRBV7-7 with TRBJ2-1; 11 nucleotides agree with TRBD1. CDR3 length: 15 residues. Germline V CDR1 and CDR2: SSHAT, FNYEAQ (reference sequence). The ends lost 3 bases at V and 6 bases at J; junction bases unmatched: 4. In DNA, the CDR3 is TGTGCCAGCAGCTTGGGGACAGGGGGTATCAATGAGCAGTTCTTC. Translation gives CASSLGTGGINEQFF.

The chain joins TRBV6-5 to TRBJ2-3; D might be TRBD1 (5 bases). V gave up 2 bases and J gave up 1 base, with 10 bases separating them. CDR1 is MNHEY, CDR2 SVGAGI, per germline. The CDR3 is 15 residues long. CDR3 nucleotides: TGTGCCAGCAGTTACGGGGCGGTCCGCACAGATACGCAGTATTTT. This translates into CASSYGAVRTDTQYF.

This sequence joins TRBV30 and TRBJ2-7; 7 bases agree with TRBD2. J lost 4 bases, V lost 7 bases, and 10 bases had no gene match. CDR3 length: 13 residues. Germline V lookup: CDR1 GTSNPN, CDR2 SVGIG (reference sequence). The CDR3 coding sequence is TGTGCCTCCGCCGGGCGGGAGTTATACGAGCAGTACTTC. This sequence encodes CASAGRELYEQYF.

The rearrangement joins TRBV6-5 to TRBJ2-2; possible D gene TRBD1, 5 bases. The CDR3 runs to 16 residues. V lost 0 bases, J lost 5 bases, and 13 bases lay in between. Germline CDR1 reads MNHEY; CDR2 reads SVGAGI. The CDR3 nucleotides read TGTGCCAGCAGTTACTCTCACCCAGGGCCTACCGGGGAGCTGTTTTTT. Its translation is CASSYSHPGPTGELFF.

V and J are TRBV6-1 and TRBJ1-2; D not resolved. CDR1 is MNHNS, CDR2 SASEGT, per germline. Trimming cost V 6 bases and J 3 bases, with 14 bases left between them. The CDR3 sequence is 14 residues long. The CDR3 region has the DNA TGTGCCAGCAGACCCCCGGCAGGCCACTATGGCTACACCTTC. As protein: CASRPPAGHYGYTF.

The chain is built from TRBV2 and TRBJ1-1; maybe TRBD1 (5 bases). CDR1 SNHLY and CDR2 FYNNEI come from the germline V gene. V shed 4 bases and J shed 4 bases, with 13 bases lying between them. The CDR3 has 14 amino acids. In nucleotides, the CDR3 is TGTGCCAGCAGTGTCCATCCTAGGGGCACTGAAGCTTTCTTT. This translates into CASSVHPRGTEAFF.

The chain couples TRBV2 to TRBJ2-7, with a weak D call TRBD1 (5 bases). The CDR3 spans 13 residues. The germline V gene has CDR1 SNHLY and CDR2 FYNNEI. Trimming removed 6 bases at V and 3 bases at J, with 12 bases between. The CDR3 DNA follows: TGTGCCAGCAGCAAAAGGACAAACTACGAGCAGTACTTC. Its translation: CASSKRTNYEQYF.

The chain links TRBV20-1 to TRBJ2-5; D not certain. The CDR3 contains 11 residues. Germline V lookup: CDR1 DFQATT, CDR2 SNEGSKA (reference sequence). Trimming shortened V by 4 bases and J by 1 base, and 4 bases separated the two germline ends. The CDR3 nucleotides read TGCAGTGCTAACAGCCAAGAGACCCAGTACTTC. Amino acids: CSANSQETQYF.

V is TRBV28 and J is TRBJ1-5, with 9 nucleotides matching TRBD1. V dropped 7 bases and J dropped 4; count of bases not matched to a gene: 8. This CDR3 has 15 amino acids. The V gene's germline CDR1 is MDHEN and CDR2 SYDVKM. CDR3 DNA sequence: TGTGCCAGCATCAACGGACAGGGGTTGAATCAGCCCCAGCATTTT. Residues: CASINGQGLNQPQHF.